This T cell receptor (beta chain) originates from a study of CD8 T cells in Susac syndrome. Across the study: At the time of blood draw, patients with Susac syndrome were therapy-naive, receiving corticosteroids, or receiving intravenous immunoglobulin alone.

TEMRA cells were FACS-enriched, unlike CD8+ and CD4+ T cells, which were negatively isolated. Germline CDR1 and CDR2: GTSNPN and SVGIG (reference sequence). The CDR3 sequence is 12 residues long. V dropped 1 base and J dropped 8 bases, with 11 bases sitting between them. Random hexamers served to reverse transcribe roughly 0.45 to 1 ug RNA. TCRdb re-analysed the immunoSEQ multiplex PCR reads in MiXCR, keeping a single row per CDR3 protein. There are under 200,000 distinct CDR3 sequences in the sample; roughly 95% occur only once, and around 0.12% lies in the top ten. Input material: CD4+ T cells from PBMCs. This sequence joins TRBV30 and TRBJ1-2; TRBD1 might be the D (5 bases). This TCR came from a human donor with Susac syndrome. CDR3 coding DNA: TGTGCCTGGAGTGAGACAGTCTTCGGCTACACCTTC. Translating gives CAWSETVFGYTF.